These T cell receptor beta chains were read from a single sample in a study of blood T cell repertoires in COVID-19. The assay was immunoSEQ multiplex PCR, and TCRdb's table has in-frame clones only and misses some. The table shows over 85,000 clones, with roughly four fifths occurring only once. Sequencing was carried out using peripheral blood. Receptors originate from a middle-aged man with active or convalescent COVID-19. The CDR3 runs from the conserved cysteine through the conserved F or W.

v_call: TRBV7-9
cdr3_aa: CASSLATGTGNSPLHF

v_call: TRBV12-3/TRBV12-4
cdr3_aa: CASSLLAYGYTF

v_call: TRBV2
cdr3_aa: CASTTRQETQYF

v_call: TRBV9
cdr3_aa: CASSHGQGDTYEQYF

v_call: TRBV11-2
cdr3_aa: CVSSLGGNEQFF

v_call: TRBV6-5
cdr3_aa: CASSYTPGHYNEQFF

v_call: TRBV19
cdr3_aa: CASDRGGGVNEQFF

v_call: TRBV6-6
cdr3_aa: CASSFPDRGDYEQYF

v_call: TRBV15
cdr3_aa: CATSRGSQRGGQETQYF

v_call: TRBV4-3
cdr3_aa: CASSQEWTGTKNIQYF

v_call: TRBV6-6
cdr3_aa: CASRQNPGTVNEKLFF

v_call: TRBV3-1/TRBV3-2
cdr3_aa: CASSQAVMRQAIGYTF

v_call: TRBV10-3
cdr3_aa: CAISRTSAGTDTQYF

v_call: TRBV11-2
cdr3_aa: CASSRDTNQPQHF

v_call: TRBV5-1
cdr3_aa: CASSFGSSSGANVLTF

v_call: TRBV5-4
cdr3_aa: CASSLPGTGVYEQYF

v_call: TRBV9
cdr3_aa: CASSPRDFYNEQFF

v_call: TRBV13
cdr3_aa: CASSLREPTDTQYF

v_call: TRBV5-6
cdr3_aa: CASSLGQLSNQPQHF

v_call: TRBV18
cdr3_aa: CASSPGGLTGGDDQPQHF

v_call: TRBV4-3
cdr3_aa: CASSPRQGRGEKLFF

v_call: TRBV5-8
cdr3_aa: CASSLSGGHSYEQYF

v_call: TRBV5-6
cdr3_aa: CASSWAPSDGEQYF

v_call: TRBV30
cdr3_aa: CAWSVDSSYNSPLHF

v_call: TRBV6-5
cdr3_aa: CASSYSRGSYEQYF

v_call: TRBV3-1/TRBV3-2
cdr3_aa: CASSPEYNSPLHF

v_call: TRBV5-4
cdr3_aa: CASSFTSGEQYF

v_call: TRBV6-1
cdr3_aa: CASSEGQGALYSNQPQHF